This T cell receptor (beta chain) was sequenced in a study of blood T cell repertoires in COVID-19. Study background: Acute and convalescent COVID-19 specimens originated in the United States, Italy and Spain. T cells, B-cell-depleted T cells, or PBMCs supplied cDNA or gDNA.

Per the germline V gene, CDR1 is SEHNR and CDR2 is FQNEAQ (reference sequence). The CDR3 has 15 residues. The ends lost 4 bases at V and 0 bases at J; junction bases unmatched: 4. In the original analysis: Reference gene primer amplification in the assay estimated nucleated cell counts. Using immunoSEQ multiplex PCR, the repertoire was profiled, and TCRdb retains in-frame clones only, with some absent. Clone size and V and J calls were adopted from that table, with D and trimming inferred from the DNA. The table shows under 150,000 clones, with roughly 85% occurring only once. The sequence was collected from a human donor in a cohort sampled during active COVID-19. The chain carries TRBV7-9 and TRBJ2-3; 7 positions agree with TRBD2. Sample: peripheral blood. The chain's CDR3 is CASSSSSGSTDTQYF. In DNA, the CDR3 is TGTGCCAGCAGCTCGTCTAGCGGTAGCACAGATACGCAGTATTTT.